The entry below describes one T cell receptor beta chain. Mismatch with germline at one junction end may stem from a read error. The data were obtained in a study of cytomegalovirus exposure and HLA in healthy donors. Germline CDR1 SSHAT, CDR2 FNYEAQ (reference sequence). The CDR3 runs to 14 residues. The PCR contained 60 Vbeta and 13 Jbeta primers. Sequencing was performed with immunoSEQ multiplex PCR; in TCRdb, only in-frame clones are kept and a portion is missing. The data contain roughly 150,000 clones, approximately 73% of them seen just once; the ten biggest clones take up approximately 5.6%. The sample taken for sequencing was PBMCs. The chain combines TRBV7-7 with TRBJ2-7, with D perhaps TRBD1 (6 bases). The receptor's source is a woman between 18 and 29 years old in good health and CMV-seropositive. CDR3 region: CASSPNRAGYEQYF. Written as DNA, the CDR3 is TGTGCTAGCAGCCCTAACAGGGCGGGCTACGAGCAGTACTTC.